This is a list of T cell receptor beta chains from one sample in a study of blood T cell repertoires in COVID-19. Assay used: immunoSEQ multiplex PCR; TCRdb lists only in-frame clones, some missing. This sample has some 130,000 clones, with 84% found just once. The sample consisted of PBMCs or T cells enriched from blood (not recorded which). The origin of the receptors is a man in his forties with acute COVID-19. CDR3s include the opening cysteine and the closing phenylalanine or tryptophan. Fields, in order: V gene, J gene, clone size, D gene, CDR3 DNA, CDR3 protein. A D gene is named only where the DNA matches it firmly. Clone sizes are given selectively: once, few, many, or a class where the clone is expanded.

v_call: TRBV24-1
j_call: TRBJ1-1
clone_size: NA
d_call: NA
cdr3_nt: TGTGCCACCAGTGATTTGCCCCAGGGAGGGTACACTGAAGCTTTCTTT
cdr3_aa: CATSDLPQGGYTEAFF

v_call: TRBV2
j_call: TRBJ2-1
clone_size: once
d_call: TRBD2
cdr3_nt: TGTGCCAGCAGTTCCCGGATGGGACTAGCGGGTCTCAATGAGCAGTTCTTC
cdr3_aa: CASSSRMGLAGLNEQFF

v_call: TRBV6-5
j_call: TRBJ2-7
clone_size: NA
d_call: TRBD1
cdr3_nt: TGTGCCAGCAGTCCGACGACAGGGGGCTCCTACGAGCAGTACTTC
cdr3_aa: CASSPTTGGSYEQYF

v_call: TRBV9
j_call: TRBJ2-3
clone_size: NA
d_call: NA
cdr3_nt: TGTGCCAGCAGCGTAGTGGGACGGGGGTTCACAGATACGCAGTATTTT
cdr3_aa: CASSVVGRGFTDTQYF

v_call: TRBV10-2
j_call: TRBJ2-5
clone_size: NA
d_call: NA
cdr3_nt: TGCGCCTTCGCACGGGGATATCAAGAGACCCAGTACTTC
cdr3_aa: CAFARGYQETQYF

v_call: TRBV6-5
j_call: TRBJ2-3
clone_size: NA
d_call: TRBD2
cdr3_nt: TGTGCCGCCCGGGCTAGCGGGGAAGATACGCAGTATTTT
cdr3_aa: CAARASGEDTQYF

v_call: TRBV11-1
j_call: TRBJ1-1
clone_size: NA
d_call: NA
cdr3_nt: TGTGCCAGCAGCTTCGGGATACAGAACACTGAAGCTTTCTTT
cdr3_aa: CASSFGIQNTEAFF

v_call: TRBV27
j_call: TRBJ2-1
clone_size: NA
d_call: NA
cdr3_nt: TGTGCCAGCAGTACGGACAGAAATGAGCAGTTCTTC
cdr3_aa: CASSTDRNEQFF

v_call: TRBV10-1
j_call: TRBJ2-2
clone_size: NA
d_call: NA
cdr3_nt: TGCGCCAGCAGCCAGGGCTCCCCCGGGGAGCTGTTTTTT
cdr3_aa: CASSQGSPGELFF

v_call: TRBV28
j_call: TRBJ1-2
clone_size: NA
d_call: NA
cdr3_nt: TGTGCCAGCAGTTTCGGGGGATATGGCTACACCTTC
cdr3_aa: CASSFGGYGYTF

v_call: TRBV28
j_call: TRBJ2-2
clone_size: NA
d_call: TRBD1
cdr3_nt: TGTGCCAGCAGTTTGCAGGGGGCTGGGACCGGGGAGCTGTTTTTT
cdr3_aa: CASSLQGAGTGELFF

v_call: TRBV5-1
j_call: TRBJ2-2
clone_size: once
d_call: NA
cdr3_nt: TGCGCCAGCAGCTTGGCCGAGGTCGGGGAGCTGTTTTTT
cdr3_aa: CASSLAEVGELFF

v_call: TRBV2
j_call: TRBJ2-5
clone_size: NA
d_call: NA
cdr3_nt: TGTGCCAGCAGTGTCTGGGACACCGGGTACCAAGAGACCCAGTACTTC
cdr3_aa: CASSVWDTGYQETQYF

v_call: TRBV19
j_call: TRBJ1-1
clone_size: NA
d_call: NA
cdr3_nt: TGTGCCAGTAGTTTTAGACAGCCTACTGAAGCTTTCTTT
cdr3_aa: CASSFRQPTEAFF

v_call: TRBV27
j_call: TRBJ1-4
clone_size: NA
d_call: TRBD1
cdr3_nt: TGTGCCAGCAGTGCCAACAGGGGGAGAACAACTAATGAAAAACTGTTTTTT
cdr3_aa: CASSANRGRTTNEKLFF

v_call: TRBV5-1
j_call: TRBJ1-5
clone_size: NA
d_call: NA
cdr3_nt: TGCGCCAGCAGTTTTACAGGGAATTCACAGCCCCAGCATTTT
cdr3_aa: CASSFTGNSQPQHF

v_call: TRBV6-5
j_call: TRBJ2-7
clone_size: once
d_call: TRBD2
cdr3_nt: TGTGCCACCCAACTAGCGGATTCCTACGAGCAGTACTTC
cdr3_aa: CATQLADSYEQYF

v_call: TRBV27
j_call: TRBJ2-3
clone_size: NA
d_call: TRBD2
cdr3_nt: TGTGCCAGCAGTTTCTGGCGGGAGATGACAGATACGCAGTATTTT
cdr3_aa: CASSFWREMTDTQYF

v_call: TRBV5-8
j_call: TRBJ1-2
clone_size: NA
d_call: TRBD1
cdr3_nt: TGTGCCAGCAGCAGGATGTGGGGACAGGGGGCGGCTGGCTACACCTTC
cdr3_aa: CASSRMWGQGAAGYTF

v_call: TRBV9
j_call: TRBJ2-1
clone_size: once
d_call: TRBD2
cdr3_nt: TGTGCCAGCAGCGAGAGACTAGCGGGAGGGTACAATGAGCAGTTCTTC
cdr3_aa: CASSERLAGGYNEQFF

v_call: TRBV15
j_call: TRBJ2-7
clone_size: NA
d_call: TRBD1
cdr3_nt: TGTGCCACCAGCAGAGAATTTCAGGGGGCCTACGAGCAGTACTTC
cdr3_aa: CATSREFQGAYEQYF

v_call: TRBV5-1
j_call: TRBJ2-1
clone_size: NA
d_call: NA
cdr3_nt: TGCGCCAGCAGCCTCTTAGCGCTGGGAAACAATGAGCAGTTCTTC
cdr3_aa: CASSLLALGNNEQFF

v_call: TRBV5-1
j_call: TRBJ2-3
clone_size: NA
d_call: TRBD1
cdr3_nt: TGCGCCAGCAGCCAGGGGGTGGGCACAGATACGCAGTATTTT
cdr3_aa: CASSQGVGTDTQYF

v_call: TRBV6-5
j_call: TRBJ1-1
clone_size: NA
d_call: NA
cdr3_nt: TGTGCCAGCAGTTCCCGTAACACTGAAGCTTTCTTT
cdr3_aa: CASSSRNTEAFF